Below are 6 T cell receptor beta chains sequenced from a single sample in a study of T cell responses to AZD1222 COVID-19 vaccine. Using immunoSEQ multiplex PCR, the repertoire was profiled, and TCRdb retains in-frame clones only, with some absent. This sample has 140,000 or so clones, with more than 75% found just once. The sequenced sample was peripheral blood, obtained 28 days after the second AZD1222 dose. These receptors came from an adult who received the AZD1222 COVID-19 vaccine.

CDR3 residues: CASRGFEESPLHF. The CDR3 region has the DNA TGTGCCAGCAGGGGGTTCGAGGAATCACCCCTCCACTTT. The chain joins TRBV21-1 to TRBJ1-6. TRBV21-1 is a recognized pseudogene. The CDR3 is 13 amino acids.

This chain's CDR3 is CASTREGTYGYTF. The CDR3 region has the DNA TGTGCCAGTACCCGGGAGGGGACCTATGGCTACACCTTC. The chain links TRBV19 to TRBJ1-2; D might be TRBD1 (5 bases). The CDR3 runs 13 residues. CDR1 LNHDA and CDR2 SQIVND come from the germline V gene (reference sequence). V gave up 7 bases and J gave up 4 bases, with 13 bases separating them.

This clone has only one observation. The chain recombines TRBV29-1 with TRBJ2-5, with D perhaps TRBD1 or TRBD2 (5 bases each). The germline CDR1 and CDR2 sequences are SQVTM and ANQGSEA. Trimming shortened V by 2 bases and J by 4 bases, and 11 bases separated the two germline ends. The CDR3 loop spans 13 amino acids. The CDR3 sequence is CSVERGRRETQYF. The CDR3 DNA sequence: TGCAGCGTTGAAAGGGGACGGCGAGAGACCCAGTACTTC. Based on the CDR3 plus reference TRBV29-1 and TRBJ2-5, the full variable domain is SAVISQKPSRDICQRGTSLTIQCQVDSQVTMMFWYRQQPGQSLTLIATANQGSEATYESGFVIDKFPISRPNLTFSTLTVSNMSPEDSSIYLCSVERGRRETQYFGPGTRLLVL.

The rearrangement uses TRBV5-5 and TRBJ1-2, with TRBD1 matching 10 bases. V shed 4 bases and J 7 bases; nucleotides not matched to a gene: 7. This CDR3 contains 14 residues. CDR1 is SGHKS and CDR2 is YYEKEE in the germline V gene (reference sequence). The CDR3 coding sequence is TGTGCCAGCAGCAAGACAGGGGGCGCGGTTGGCTACACCTTC. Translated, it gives CASSKTGGAVGYTF.

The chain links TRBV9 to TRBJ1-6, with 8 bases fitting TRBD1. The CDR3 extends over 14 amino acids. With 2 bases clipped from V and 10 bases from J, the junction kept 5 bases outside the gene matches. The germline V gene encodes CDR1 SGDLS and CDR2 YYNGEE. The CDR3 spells CASSVVDRESPLHF. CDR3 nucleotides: TGTGCCAGCAGCGTTGTGGACAGGGAATCACCCCTCCACTTT.

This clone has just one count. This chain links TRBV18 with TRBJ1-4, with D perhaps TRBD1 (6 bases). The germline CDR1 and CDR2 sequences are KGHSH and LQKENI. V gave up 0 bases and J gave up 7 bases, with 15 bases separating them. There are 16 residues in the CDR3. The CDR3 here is CASSPPGGGDGEKLFF. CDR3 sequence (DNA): TGTGCCAGCTCACCACCGGGAGGGGGTGATGGTGAAAAACTGTTTTTT. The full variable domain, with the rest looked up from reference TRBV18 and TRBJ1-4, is NAGVMQNPRHLVRRRGQEARLRCSPMKGHSHVYWYRQLPEEGLKFMVYLQKENIIDESGMPKERFSAEFPKEGPSILRIQQVVRGDSAAYFCASSPPGGGDGEKLFFGSGTQLSVL.